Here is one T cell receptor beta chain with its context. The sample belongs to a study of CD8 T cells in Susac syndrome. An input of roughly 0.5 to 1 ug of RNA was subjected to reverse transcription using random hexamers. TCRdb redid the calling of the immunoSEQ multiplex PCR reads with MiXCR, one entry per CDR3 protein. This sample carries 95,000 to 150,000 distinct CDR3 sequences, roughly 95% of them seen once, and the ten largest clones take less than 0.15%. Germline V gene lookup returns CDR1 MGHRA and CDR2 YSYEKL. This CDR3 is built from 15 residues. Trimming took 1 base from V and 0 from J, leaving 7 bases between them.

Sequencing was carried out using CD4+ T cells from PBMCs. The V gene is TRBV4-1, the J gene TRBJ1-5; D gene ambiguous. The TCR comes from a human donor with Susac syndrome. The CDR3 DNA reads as TGCGCCAGCAGCCAAGTGGGGAGTAGCAATCAGCCCCAGCATTTT. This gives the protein CASSQVGSSNQPQHF.